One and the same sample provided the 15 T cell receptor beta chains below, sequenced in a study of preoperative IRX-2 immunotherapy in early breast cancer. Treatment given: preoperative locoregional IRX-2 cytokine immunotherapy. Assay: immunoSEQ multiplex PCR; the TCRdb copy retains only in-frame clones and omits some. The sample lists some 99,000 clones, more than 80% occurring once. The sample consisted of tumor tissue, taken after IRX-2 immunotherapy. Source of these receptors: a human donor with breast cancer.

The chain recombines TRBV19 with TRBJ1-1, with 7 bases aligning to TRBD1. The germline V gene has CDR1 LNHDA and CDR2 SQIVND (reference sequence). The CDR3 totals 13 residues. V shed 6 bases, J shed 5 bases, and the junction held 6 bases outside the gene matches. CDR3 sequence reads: CASRNRGRTEAFF. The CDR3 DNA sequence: TGTGCCAGTAGGAACAGGGGAAGGACTGAAGCTTTCTTT.

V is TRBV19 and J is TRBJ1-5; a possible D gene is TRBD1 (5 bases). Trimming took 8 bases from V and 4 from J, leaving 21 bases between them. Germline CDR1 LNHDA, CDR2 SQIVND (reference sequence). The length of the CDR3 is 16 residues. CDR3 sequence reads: CASLGYGDGTNQPQHF. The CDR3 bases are TGTGCCAGTTTAGGATACGGGGACGGAACGAATCAGCCCCAGCATTTT.

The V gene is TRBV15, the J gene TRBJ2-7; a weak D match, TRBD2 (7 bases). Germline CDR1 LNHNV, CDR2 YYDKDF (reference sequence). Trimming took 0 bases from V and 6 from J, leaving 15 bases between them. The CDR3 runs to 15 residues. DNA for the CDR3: TGTGCCACCAGCAGAGATTTGGCGAGGGGGGGCGAGCAGTACTTC. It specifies CATSRDLARGGEQYF.

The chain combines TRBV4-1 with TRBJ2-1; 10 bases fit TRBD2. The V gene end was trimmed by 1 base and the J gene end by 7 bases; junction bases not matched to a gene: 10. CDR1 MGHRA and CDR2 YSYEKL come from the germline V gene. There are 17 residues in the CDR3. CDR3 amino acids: CASSQALLAGESNEQFF. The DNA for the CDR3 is TGCGCCAGCAGCCAAGCTCTTCTAGCGGGAGAATCAAATGAGCAGTTCTTC.

CDR3 loop: CSVAGQSYGYTF. The DNA for the CDR3 is TGCAGCGTTGCCGGACAGTCCTATGGCTACACCTTC. J is TRBJ1-2 and V is TRBV29-1; perhaps TRBD1 as D (6 bases). The length of the CDR3 is 12 residues. Per the germline V gene, CDR1 is SQVTM and CDR2 is ANQGSEA. V lost 4 bases and J lost 4, with 10 bases in between.

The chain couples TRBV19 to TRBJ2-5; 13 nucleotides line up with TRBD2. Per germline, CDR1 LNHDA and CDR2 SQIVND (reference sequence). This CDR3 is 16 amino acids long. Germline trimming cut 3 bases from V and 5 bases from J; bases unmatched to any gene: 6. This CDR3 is CASSIGLAGAWETQYF. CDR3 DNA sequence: TGTGCCAGTAGTATCGGACTAGCGGGGGCGTGGGAGACCCAGTACTTC.

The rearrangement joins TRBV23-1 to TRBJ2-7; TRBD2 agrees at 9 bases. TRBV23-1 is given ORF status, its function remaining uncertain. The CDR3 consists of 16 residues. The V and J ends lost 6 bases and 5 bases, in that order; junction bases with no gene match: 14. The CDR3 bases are TGCGCCAGCAGCTTAGATTTGGGTAGCGGGAGAAACGAGCAGTACTTC. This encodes CASSLDLGSGRNEQYF.

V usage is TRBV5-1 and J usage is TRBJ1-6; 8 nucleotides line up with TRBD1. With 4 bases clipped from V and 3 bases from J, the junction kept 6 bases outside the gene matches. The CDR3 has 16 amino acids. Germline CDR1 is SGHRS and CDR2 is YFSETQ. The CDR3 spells CASSRTGTGYNSPLHF. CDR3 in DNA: TGCGCCAGCAGCCGGACCGGGACAGGCTATAATTCACCCCTCCACTTT.

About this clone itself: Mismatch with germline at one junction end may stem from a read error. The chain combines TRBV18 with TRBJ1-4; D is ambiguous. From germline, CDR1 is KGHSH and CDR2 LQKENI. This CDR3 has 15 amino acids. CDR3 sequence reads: CASSPLGSTNKKLFF. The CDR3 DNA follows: TGTGCCAGCTCACCACTAGGCTCAACTAATAAAAAACTGTTTTTT.

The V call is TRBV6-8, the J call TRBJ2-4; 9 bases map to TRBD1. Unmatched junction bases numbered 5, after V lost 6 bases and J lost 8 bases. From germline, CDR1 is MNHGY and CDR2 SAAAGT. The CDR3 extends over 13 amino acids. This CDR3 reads CASSEDRGDIQYF. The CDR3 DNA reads TGTGCCAGCAGCGAGGACAGGGGAGACATTCAGTACTTC.

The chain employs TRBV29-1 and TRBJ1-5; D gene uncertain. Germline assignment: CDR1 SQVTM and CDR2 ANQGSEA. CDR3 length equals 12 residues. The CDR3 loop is CSVRIFNQPQHF. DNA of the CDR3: TGCAGTGTTAGAATATTCAATCAGCCCCAGCATTTT.

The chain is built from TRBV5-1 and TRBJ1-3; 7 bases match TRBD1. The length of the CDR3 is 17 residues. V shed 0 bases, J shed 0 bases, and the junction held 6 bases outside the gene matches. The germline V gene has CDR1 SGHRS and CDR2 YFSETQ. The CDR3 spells CASSLEGTAASGNTIYF. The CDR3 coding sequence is TGCGCCAGCAGCTTGGAGGGGACAGCAGCCTCTGGAAACACCATATATTTT.

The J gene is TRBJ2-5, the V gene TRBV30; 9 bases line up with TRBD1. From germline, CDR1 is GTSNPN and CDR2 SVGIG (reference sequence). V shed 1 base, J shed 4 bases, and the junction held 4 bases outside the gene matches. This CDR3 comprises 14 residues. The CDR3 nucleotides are TGTGCCTGGAGTGCTAACAGGGGGCCAGAGACCCAGTACTTC. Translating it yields CAWSANRGPETQYF.

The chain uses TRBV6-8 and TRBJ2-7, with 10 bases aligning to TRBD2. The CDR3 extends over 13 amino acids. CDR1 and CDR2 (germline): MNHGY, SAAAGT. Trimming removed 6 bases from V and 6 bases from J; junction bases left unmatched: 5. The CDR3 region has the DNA TGTGCCAGCAGCCGGGGACTAGCGCTCGAGCAGTACTTC. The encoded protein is CASSRGLALEQYF.

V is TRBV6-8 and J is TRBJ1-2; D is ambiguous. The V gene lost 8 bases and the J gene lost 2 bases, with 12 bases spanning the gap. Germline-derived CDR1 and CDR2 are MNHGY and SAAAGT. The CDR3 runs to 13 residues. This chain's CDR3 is CASWAEQNYGYTF. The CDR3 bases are TGTGCCAGCTGGGCAGAACAGAACTATGGCTACACCTTC.